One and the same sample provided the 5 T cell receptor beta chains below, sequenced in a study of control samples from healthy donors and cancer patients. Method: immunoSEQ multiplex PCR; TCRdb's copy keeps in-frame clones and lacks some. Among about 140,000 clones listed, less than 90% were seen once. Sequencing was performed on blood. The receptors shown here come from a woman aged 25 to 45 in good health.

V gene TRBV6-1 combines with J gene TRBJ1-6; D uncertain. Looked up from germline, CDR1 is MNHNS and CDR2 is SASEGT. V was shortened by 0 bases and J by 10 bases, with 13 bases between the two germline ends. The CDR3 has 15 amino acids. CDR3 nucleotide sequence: TGTGCCAGCAGTGAAGCGTACGGGTATCGGTCACCCCTCCACTTT. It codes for CASSEAYGYRSPLHF.

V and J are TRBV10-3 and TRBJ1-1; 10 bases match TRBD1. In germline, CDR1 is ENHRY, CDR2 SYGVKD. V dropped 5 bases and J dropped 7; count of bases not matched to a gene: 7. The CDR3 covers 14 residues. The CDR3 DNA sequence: TGTGCCATCAGTACTGGGACAGGGGAAGGTGAAGCTTTCTTT. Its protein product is CAISTGTGEGEAFF.

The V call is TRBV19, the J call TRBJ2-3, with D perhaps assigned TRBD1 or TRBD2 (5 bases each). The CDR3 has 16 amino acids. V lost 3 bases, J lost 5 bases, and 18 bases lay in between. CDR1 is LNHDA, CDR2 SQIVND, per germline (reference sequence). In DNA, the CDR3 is TGTGCCAGTAGTATGAGGGGTAGTGTGAGCGGAGATACGCAGTATTTT. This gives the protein CASSMRGSVSGDTQYF.

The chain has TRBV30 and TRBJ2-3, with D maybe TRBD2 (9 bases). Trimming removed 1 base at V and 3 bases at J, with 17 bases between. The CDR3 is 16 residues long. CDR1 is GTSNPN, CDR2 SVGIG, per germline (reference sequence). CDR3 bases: TGTGCCTGGAGTGAGGCTAGCGGGACAGGAACAGATACGCAGTATTTT. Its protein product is CAWSEASGTGTDTQYF.

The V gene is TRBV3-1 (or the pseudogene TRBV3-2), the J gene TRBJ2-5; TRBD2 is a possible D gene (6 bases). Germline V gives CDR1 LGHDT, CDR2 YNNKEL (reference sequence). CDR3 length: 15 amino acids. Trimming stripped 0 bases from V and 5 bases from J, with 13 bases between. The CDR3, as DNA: TGTGCCAGCAGCCAAGATCGGCCAGGAGGGGAGACCCAGTACTTC. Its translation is CASSQDRPGGETQYF.